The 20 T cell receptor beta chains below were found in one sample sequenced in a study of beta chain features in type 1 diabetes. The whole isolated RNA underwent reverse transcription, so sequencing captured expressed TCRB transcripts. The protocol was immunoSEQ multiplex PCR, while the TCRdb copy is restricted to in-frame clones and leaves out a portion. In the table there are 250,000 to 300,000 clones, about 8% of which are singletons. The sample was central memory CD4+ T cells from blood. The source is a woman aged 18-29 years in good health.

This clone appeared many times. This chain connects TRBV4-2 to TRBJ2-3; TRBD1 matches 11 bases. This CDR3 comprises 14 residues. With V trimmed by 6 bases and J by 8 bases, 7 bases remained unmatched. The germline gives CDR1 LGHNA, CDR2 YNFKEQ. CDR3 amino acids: CASRDRGQEGTQYF. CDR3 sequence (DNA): TGTGCCAGCAGGGACAGGGGGCAGGAAGGTACGCAGTATTTT.

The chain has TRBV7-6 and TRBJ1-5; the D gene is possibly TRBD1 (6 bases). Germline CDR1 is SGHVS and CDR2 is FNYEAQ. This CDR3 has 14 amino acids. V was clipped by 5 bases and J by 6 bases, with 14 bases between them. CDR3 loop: CASSARDIGQPQHF. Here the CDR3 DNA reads TGTGCCAGCAGCGCCCGGGACATCGGTCAGCCCCAGCATTTT.

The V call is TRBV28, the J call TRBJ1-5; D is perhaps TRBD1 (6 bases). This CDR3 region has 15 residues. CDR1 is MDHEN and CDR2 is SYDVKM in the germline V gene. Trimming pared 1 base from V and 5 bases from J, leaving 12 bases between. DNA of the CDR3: TGTGCCAGCAGTTTATCCGACAGGTACCATCAGCCCCAGCATTTT. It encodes CASSLSDRYHQPQHF. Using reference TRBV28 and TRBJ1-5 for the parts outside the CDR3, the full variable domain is DVKVTQSSRYLVKRTGEKVFLECVQDMDHENMFWYRQDPGLGLRLIYFSYDVKMKEKGDIPEGYSVSREKKERFSLILESASTNQTSMYLCASSLSDRYHQPQHFGDGTRLSIL.

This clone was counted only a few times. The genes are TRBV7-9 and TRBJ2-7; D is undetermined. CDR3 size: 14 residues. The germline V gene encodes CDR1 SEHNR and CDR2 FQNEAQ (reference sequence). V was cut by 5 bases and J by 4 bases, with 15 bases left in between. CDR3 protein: CASSPRVRLYEQYF. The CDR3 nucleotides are TGTGCCAGCAGCCCTAGGGTCCGGCTATACGAGCAGTACTTC.

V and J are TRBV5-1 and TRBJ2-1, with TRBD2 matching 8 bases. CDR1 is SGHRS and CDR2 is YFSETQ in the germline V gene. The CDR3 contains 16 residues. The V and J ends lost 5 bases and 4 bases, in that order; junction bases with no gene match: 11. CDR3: CASSSLSGGGYNEQFF. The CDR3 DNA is TGCGCCAGCAGTAGTTTAAGCGGGGGAGGGTACAATGAGCAGTTCTTC.

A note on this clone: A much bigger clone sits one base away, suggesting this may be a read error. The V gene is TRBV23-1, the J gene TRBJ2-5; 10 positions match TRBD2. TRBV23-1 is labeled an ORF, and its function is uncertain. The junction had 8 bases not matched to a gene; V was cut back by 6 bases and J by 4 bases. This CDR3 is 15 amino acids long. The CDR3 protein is CASSQEGTSVETQYF. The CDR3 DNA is TGCGCCAGCAGCCAAGAGGGGACTAGCGTAGAGACCCAGTACTTC.

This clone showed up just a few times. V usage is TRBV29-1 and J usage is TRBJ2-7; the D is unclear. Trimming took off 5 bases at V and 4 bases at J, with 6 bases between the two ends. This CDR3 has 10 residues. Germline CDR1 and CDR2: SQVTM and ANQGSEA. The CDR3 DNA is TGCAGCGTTTTTTGGTACGAGCAGTACTTC. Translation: CSVFWYEQYF.

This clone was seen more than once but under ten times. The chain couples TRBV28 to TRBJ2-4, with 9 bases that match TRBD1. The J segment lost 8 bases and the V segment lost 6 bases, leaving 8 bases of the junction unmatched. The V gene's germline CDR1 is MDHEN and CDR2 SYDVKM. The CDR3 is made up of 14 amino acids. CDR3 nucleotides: TGTGCCAGCAGGGCCCCGGGACAGGGATACATTCAGTACTTC. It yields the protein CASRAPGQGYIQYF.

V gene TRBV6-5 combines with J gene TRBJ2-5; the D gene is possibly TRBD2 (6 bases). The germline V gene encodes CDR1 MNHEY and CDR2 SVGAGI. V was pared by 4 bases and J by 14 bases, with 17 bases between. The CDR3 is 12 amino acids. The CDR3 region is CASSSPGGSRYF. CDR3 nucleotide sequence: TGTGCCAGCAGTTCCCCCGGAGGGTCCCGATACTTC.

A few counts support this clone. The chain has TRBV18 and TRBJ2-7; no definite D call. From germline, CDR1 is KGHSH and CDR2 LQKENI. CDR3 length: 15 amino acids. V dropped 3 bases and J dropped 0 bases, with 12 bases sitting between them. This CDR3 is CASSPSSVFSYEQYF. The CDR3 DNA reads TGTGCCAGCTCACCTTCTTCGGTCTTCTCCTACGAGCAGTACTTC.

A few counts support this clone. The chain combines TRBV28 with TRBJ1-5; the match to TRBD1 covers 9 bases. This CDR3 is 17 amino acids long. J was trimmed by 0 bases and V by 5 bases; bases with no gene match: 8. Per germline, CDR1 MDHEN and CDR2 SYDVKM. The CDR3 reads CASSPGTGQNSNQPQHF. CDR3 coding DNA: TGTGCCAGCAGTCCTGGGACAGGGCAGAATAGCAATCAGCCCCAGCATTTT.

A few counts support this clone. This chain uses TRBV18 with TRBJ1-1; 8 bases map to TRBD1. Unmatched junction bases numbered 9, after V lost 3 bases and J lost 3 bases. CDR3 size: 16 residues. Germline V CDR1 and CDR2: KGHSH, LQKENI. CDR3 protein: CASSPDAGGAHTEAFF. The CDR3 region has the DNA TGTGCCAGCTCACCCGACGCAGGGGGCGCGCACACTGAAGCTTTCTTT.

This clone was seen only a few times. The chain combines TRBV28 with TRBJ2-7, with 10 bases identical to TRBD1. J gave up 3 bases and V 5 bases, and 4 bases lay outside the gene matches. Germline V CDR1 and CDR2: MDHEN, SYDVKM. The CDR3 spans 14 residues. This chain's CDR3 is CASSTGTGVYEQYV. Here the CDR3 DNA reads TGTGCCAGCAGTACCGGGACAGGGGTCTACGAGCAGTACGTC.

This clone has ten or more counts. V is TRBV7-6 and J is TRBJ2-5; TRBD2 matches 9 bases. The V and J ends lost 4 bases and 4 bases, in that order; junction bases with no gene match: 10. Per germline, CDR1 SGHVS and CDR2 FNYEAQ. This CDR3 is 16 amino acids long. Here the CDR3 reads CASSSVGTSSSETQYF. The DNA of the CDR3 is TGTGCCAGCAGCTCCGTCGGGACTAGCTCATCAGAGACCCAGTACTTC. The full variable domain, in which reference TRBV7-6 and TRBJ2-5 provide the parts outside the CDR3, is GAGVSQSPRYKVTKRGQDVALRCDPISGHVSLYWYRQALGQGPEFLTYFNYEAQQDKSGLPNDRFSAERPEGSISTLTIQRTEQRDSAMYRCASSSVGTSSSETQYFGPGTRLLVL.

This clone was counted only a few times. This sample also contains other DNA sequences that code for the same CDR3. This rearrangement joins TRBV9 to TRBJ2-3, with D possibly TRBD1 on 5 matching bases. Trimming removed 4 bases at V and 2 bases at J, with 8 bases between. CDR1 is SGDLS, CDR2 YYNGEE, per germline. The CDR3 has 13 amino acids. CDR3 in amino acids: CASSPGPTDTQYF. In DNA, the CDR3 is TGTGCCAGCAGCCCAGGGCCCACAGATACGCAGTATTTT.

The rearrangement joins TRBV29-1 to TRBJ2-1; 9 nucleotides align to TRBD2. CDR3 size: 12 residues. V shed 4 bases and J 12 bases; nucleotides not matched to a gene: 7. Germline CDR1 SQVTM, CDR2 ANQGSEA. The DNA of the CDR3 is TGCAGCGTTGCGCTAGCGGGAATGGGGCAGTTCTTC. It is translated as CSVALAGMGQFF.

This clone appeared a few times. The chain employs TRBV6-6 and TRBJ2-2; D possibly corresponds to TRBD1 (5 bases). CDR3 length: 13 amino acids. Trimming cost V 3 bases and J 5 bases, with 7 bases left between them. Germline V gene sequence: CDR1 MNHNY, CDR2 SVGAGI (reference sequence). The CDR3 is CASSYYRTGELFF. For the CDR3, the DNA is TGTGCCAGCAGTTATTACAGGACCGGGGAGCTGTTTTTT.

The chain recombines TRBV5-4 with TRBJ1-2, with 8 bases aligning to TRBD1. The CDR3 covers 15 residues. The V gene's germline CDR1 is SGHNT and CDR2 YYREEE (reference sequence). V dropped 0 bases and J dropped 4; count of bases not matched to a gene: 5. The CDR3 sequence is CASSLERDRRYGYTF. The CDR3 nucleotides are TGTGCCAGCAGCTTGGAACGGGACAGGCGCTATGGCTACACCTTC.

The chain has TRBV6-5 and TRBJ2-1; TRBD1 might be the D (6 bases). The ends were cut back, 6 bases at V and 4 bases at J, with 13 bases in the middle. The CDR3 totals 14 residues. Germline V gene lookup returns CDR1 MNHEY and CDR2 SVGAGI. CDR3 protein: CASRQGVPYNEQFF. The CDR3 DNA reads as TGTGCCAGCAGACAGGGAGTACCTTACAATGAGCAGTTCTTC.

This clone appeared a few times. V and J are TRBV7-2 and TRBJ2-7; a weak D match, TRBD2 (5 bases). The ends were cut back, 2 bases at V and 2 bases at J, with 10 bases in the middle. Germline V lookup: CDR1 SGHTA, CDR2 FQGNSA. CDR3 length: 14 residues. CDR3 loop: CASSLMGSAYEQYF. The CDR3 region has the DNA TGTGCCAGCAGCTTAATGGGGAGCGCCTACGAGCAGTACTTC.